The rows below give T cell receptor beta chains drawn from one sample of a study of T-cell reconstitution after alpha-beta-depleted transplantation in children. TCRdb reanalysed the PCR reads using MiXCR and keeps one entry per CDR3 protein. Here the sample spans 700,000 to 850,000 distinct CDR3 sequences, around 17% being singletons. This material consisted of PBMCs, mostly from graft donor cells, taken 360 days after TCRalphabeta/CD19-depleted stem cell transplant. These receptors originate from a male patient younger than 18 who had a stem cell transplant for acute lymphoblastic leukemia, so the T cells may come from the graft donor. Both conserved end residues are part of each CDR3. D genes are given only for firm matches. Not every row has a clone size; where given, it reads once, few, many or a size class.

D gene	V gene	clone size	J gene	CDR3 DNA	CDR3 protein
.	TRBV12-3/TRBV12-4	.	TRBJ1-3	TGTGCCAGCAGTTTAATAGGCCCGGGAAACACCATATATTTT	CASSLIGPGNTIYF
.	TRBV3-1	.	TRBJ1-2	TGTGCCAGCAGCCAAGCCTGGGGGGGGAACTATGGCTACACCTTC	CASSQAWGGNYGYTF
.	TRBV5-1	.	TRBJ2-7	TGCGCCAGCAGCAGAGGACCGTCACTAACGGGGTACGAGCAGTACTTC	CASSRGPSLTGYEQYF
TRBD2	TRBV5-1	many	TRBJ2-1	TGCGCCAGCAGCTTGATTAGCGGGAGCTACAATGAGCAGTTCTTC	CASSLISGSYNEQFF
TRBD2	TRBV5-1	.	TRBJ2-7	TGCGCCAGCAGGAGTTTTGCGGGAGTATACGAGCAGTACTTC	CASRSFAGVYEQYF
.	TRBV11-2	few	TRBJ2-1	TGTGCCAGCAGCTTAGTTACCGGCGGGGCCACAAACAATGAGCAGTTCTTC	CASSLVTGGATNNEQFF
.	TRBV7-9	few	TRBJ1-3	TGTGCCAGCAGCCAGCGGGGTGGAAACACCATATATTTT	CASSQRGGNTIYF
TRBD1	TRBV6-1	.	TRBJ1-2	TGTGCCAGCAGTAGAACCGGGACAGGCTCCTATGGCTACACCTTC	CASSRTGTGSYGYTF
.	TRBV4-1	few	TRBJ2-4	TGCGCCAGCAGCCATATCCATGGGGCCAAAAACATTCAGTACTTC	CASSHIHGAKNIQYF
TRBD2	TRBV10-3	many	TRBJ2-7	TGTGCCATCAGTGCTAGCGGGAGAGAGGCCTCCTACGAGCAGTACTTC	CAISASGREASYEQYF
TRBD2	TRBV5-1	.	TRBJ2-7	TGCGCCAGCAGCTTAAATCCGGGACTAGCGGGCTACGAGCAGTACTTC	CASSLNPGLAGYEQYF
.	TRBV14	.	TRBJ2-2	TGTGCCAGCAGCCGCAAATGGTTCAACACCGGGGAGCTGTTTTTT	CASSRKWFNTGELFF
.	TRBV12-3/TRBV12-4	few	TRBJ1-2	TGTGCCAGCAGTTTAGGACAGTCTAGCCTTTATGGCTACACCTTC	CASSLGQSSLYGYTF
.	TRBV12-3/TRBV12-4	once	TRBJ1-5	TGTGCCAGCATCTCAGGCCCGGGGAGGAATCAGCCCCAGCATTTT	CASISGPGRNQPQHF
TRBD2	TRBV15	few	TRBJ2-7	TGTGCCACCACGGATAGCGGGAATCTGAAGCAGTACTTC	CATTDSGNLKQYF
TRBD1	TRBV29-1	few	TRBJ2-5	TGCAGCGTCCGGGACAGGGTAGGAGAGACCCAGTACTTC	CSVRDRVGETQYF
.	TRBV7-9	few	TRBJ1-1	TGTGCCAGCAGCTTTAGTGTACCGGGAGAGGACACTGAAGCTTTCTTT	CASSFSVPGEDTEAFF